The source of this TCR beta chain is a study of technical replicates of blood from a handful of donors. Here immunoSEQ multiplex PCR was the method, and the copy in TCRdb shows in-frame clones only, minus some. In the table there are roughly 81,000 clones, about 86% of which are singletons. V trimming: 6 bases; J trimming: 5 bases; junction bases outside the gene matches: 13. This CDR3 has 16 amino acids. Germline lookup yields CDR1 LGHNA and CDR2 YNFKEQ. The sequenced material came from PBMCs. The TCR sequence derives from a human donor in good health. Some clones in this sample may be carry-over from other donors' samples. The V gene is TRBV4-2, the J gene TRBJ2-7; 10 bases align to TRBD2. In DNA form, the CDR3 reads TGTGCCAGCAGTCACAGTAGGGCTAGCGGGAGCAACGAGCAGTACTTC. This translates into CASSHSRASGSNEQYF.